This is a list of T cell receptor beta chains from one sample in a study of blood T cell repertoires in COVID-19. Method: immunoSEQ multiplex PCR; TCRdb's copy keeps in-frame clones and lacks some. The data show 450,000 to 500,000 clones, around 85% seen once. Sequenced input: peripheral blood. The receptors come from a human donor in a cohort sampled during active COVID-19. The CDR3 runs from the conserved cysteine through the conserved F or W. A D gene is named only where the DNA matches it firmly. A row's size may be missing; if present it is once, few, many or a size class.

DNA: TGTGCCAGCAGCTTGGAAGTAGAGAACACTGAAGCTTTCTTT; CDR3: CASSLEVENTEAFF; V: TRBV5-6; D: .; J: TRBJ1-1; size: .
DNA: TGTGCCAGCAGGCCGACTAGCGGGGTCTACAATGAGCAGTTCTTC; CDR3: CASRPTSGVYNEQFF; V: TRBV7-6; D: TRBD2; J: TRBJ2-1; size: .
DNA: TGTGCCAGCAGCCGGGCGGGCTCTGGAAACACCATATATTTT; CDR3: CASSRAGSGNTIYF; V: TRBV3-1/TRBV3-2; D: .; J: TRBJ1-3; size: few
DNA: TGTGCCAGCAGGCAAACCGGACAGGGGGCTTATCAGCCCCAGCATTTT; CDR3: CASRQTGQGAYQPQHF; V: TRBV27; D: TRBD1; J: TRBJ1-5; size: .
DNA: TGTGCCTGGAGTCAAAGGACAGGGGGCCTAAGCGAGCAGTACTTC; CDR3: CAWSQRTGGLSEQYF; V: TRBV30; D: TRBD1; J: TRBJ2-7; size: once
DNA: TGTGCCAGCAGTCCACAAGCCCGACAGGCGAGCGTTTTGGAGCAGTACTTC; CDR3: CASSPQARQASVLEQYF; V: TRBV28; D: .; J: TRBJ2-7; size: .
DNA: TGTGCCAGCAGCTTAACGGGACAGGGGATTCCCTACGAGCAGTACTTC; CDR3: CASSLTGQGIPYEQYF; V: TRBV7-3; D: TRBD1; J: TRBJ2-7; size: .
DNA: TGTGCCAGCAGTGAACAGGGAACGGGCAACAATCAGCCCCAGCATTTT; CDR3: CASSEQGTGNNQPQHF; V: TRBV6-1; D: .; J: TRBJ1-5; size: .
DNA: TGTGCCAGCAGTTACTCTTATAGCACAGATACGCAGTATTTT; CDR3: CASSYSYSTDTQYF; V: TRBV6-5; D: .; J: TRBJ2-3; size: once
DNA: TGTGCTAGCAGCTTAGGGGGGGAGAATCAGCCCCAGCATTTT; CDR3: CASSLGGENQPQHF; V: TRBV7-7; D: .; J: TRBJ1-5; size: .
DNA: TGTGCCAGCAGCGTAGCGGCACGGACAGGGGTAAACGAGCAGTACTTC; CDR3: CASSVAARTGVNEQYF; V: TRBV9; D: TRBD1; J: TRBJ2-7; size: .
DNA: TGTGCCAGCAGTTTAGGGGGCGCAGAAGAGACCCAGTACTTC; CDR3: CASSLGGAEETQYF; V: TRBV28; D: .; J: TRBJ2-5; size: few
DNA: TGTGCCAGCAGCCAAGGCCGGACAGCTGAGCAGTACTTC; CDR3: CASSQGRTAEQYF; V: TRBV3-1/TRBV3-2; D: .; J: TRBJ2-7; size: few
DNA: TGTGCCAGCAGCTTAGCCAGGTCCTATAATTCACCCCTCCACTTT; CDR3: CASSLARSYNSPLHF; V: TRBV11-2; D: .; J: TRBJ1-6; size: few
DNA: TGTGCCAGCAGCTTGGGACTAGCCGTCAACAATGAGCAGTTCTTC; CDR3: CASSLGLAVNNEQFF; V: TRBV5-4; D: TRBD2; J: TRBJ2-1; size: .
DNA: TGTGCCTGGAGTGTAAGACTAGCGGGGCCCTACGAGCAGTACTTC; CDR3: CAWSVRLAGPYEQYF; V: TRBV30; D: TRBD2; J: TRBJ2-7; size: .
DNA: TGTGCCAGCAGCCTCACGACAGGACAGTATGGCTACACCTTC; CDR3: CASSLTTGQYGYTF; V: TRBV3-1/TRBV3-2; D: .; J: TRBJ1-2; size: once
DNA: TGTGCCAGCAGCTTGGGACAGGGCGCCGGGGCCAACGTCCTGACTTTC; CDR3: CASSLGQGAGANVLTF; V: TRBV7-9; D: TRBD1; J: TRBJ2-6; size: .